This T cell receptor (beta chain) was sequenced for a study of blood T cell repertoires in COVID-19. Trimming left V 3 bases short and J 4 bases short, with 18 bases between. This CDR3 contains 16 residues. Per the germline V gene, CDR1 is LNHDA and CDR2 is SQIVND (reference sequence). The method was immunoSEQ multiplex PCR; TCRdb's version includes in-frame clones alone and lacks a portion of them. Of about 230,000 clones detected, 65% to 90% appear once; the ten largest clones hold about 5.1%. Patients in Seattle were enrolled during active infection, then followed longitudinally. What was sequenced was peripheral blood. V and J are TRBV19 and TRBJ2-5; a weak D match, TRBD2 (6 bases). This sequence originates from a man aged 50 or older with COVID-19, enrolled during active disease. The CDR3 bases are TGTGCCAGTAGTATTCTCGGCGGGGTTGAGGGAGAGACCCAGTACTTC. It specifies CASSILGGVEGETQYF.